This is a list of T cell receptor beta chains from one sample in a study of blood T cell repertoires in COVID-19. Sequenced by immunoSEQ multiplex PCR; TCRdb stores in-frame clones only, minus some. The top ten clones hold less than 0.95% of a sample with roughly 460,000 clones, around nine tenths of them seen once. The sequencing input was peripheral blood. The receptors were sampled from a man between 18 and 29 years old with COVID-19, enrolled during active disease. The CDR3 runs from the conserved cysteine through the conserved F or W. The D gene is left open where the match is weak. Clone size is not always given. Where it is, it says once, few, many or a class for expanded clones.

v_call	clone_size	j_call	d_call	cdr3_aa	cdr3_nt
TRBV24-1	once	TRBJ2-2	TRBD2	CATSDSSSGSGTGELFF	TGTGCCACCAGTGATTCATCTAGCGGGAGCGGAACCGGGGAGCTGTTTTTT
TRBV18	NA	TRBJ2-6	NA	CASSGRGASSGANVLTF	TGTGCCAGCTCAGGCAGGGGGGCGAGCTCTGGGGCCAACGTCCTGACTTTC
TRBV19	once	TRBJ1-4	NA	CASSGLHEKLFF	TGTGCCAGTAGTGGACTTCATGAAAAACTGTTTTTT
TRBV6-5	NA	TRBJ2-7	TRBD2	CASSPTSGGYYEQYF	TGTGCCAGCAGTCCGACTAGCGGGGGGTACTACGAGCAGTACTTC
TRBV5-1	NA	TRBJ2-3	TRBD2	CASSTGLAGGTDTQYF	TGCGCCAGCAGCACCGGACTAGCGGGGGGGACAGATACGCAGTATTTT
TRBV19	NA	TRBJ2-5	TRBD2	CASRKREYMMETQYF	TGTGCCAGTAGGAAGCGGGAGTATATGATGGAGACCCAGTACTTC
TRBV27	NA	TRBJ2-1	NA	CASTSRGGINEQFF	TGTGCCAGCACATCCCGGGGCGGGATAAATGAGCAGTTCTTC
TRBV19	NA	TRBJ1-5	TRBD1	CASSFDRAGQPQHF	TGTGCCAGTAGTTTCGACAGGGCTGGTCAGCCCCAGCATTTT
TRBV6-5	once	TRBJ1-1	TRBD1	CASTDRGQRNTEAFF	TGTGCCAGCACAGACAGGGGGCAGAGGAACACTGAAGCTTTCTTT
TRBV7-8	once	TRBJ2-2	NA	CASSPVIVYTGELFF	TGTGCCAGCAGCCCCGTTATAGTTTACACCGGGGAGCTGTTTTTT
TRBV6-5	NA	TRBJ2-3	TRBD2	CASSPQRELSTQYF	TGTGCCAGCAGTCCTCAGCGGGAGCTTAGTACGCAGTATTTT
TRBV10-2	NA	TRBJ2-5	TRBD1	CASSWGQGAGQETQYF	TGCGCCAGCTCTTGGGGCCAGGGGGCTGGCCAAGAGACCCAGTACTTC
TRBV5-1	NA	TRBJ2-7	NA	CASKQGIGYEQYF	TGCGCCAGTAAACAGGGTATTGGCTACGAGCAGTACTTC
TRBV29-1	NA	TRBJ2-1	NA	CSVEVSSYNEQFF	TGCAGCGTTGAGGTTAGCTCCTACAATGAGCAGTTCTTC
TRBV10-3	NA	TRBJ2-5	TRBD2	CAISELAGGERDQETQYF	TGTGCCATCAGTGAACTAGCGGGGGGGGAGAGGGACCAAGAGACCCAGTACTTC
TRBV18	NA	TRBJ1-4	NA	CASSPDTGREKLFF	TGTGCCAGCTCACCAGATACAGGAAGGGAAAAACTGTTTTTT